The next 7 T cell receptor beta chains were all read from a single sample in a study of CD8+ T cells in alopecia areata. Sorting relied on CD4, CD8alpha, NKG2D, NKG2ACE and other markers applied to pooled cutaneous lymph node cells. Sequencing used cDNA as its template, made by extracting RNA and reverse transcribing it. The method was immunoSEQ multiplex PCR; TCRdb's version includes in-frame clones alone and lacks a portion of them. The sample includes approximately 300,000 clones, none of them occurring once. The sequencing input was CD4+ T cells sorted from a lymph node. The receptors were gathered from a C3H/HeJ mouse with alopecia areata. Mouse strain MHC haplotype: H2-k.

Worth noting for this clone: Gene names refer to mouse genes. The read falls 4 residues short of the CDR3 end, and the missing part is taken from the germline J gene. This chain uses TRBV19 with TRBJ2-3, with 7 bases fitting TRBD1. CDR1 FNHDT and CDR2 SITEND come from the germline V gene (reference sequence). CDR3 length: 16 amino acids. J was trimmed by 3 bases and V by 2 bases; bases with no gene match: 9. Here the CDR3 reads CASSMAQGRGAETLYF. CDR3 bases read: TGTGCCAGCAGTATGGCACAGGGGAGAGGGGCAGAA.

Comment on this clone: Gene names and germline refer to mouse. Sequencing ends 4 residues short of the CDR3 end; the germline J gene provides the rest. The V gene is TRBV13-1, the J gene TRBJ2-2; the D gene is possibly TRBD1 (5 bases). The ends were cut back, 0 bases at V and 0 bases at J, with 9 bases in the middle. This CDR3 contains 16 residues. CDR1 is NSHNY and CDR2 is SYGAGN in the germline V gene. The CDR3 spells CASSDVEGSNTGQLYF. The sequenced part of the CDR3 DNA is TGTGCCAGCAGTGATGTGGAGGGGTCAAACACCGGG.

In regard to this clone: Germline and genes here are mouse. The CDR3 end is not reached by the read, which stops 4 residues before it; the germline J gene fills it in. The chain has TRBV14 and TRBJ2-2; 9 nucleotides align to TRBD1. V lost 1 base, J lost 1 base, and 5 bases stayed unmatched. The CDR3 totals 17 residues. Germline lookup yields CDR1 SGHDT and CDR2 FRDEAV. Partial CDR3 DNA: TGTGCCAGCAGTTTCGGAGCGACAGGGGGAAACACCGGG. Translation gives CASSFGATGGNTG. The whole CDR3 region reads CASSFGATGGNTGQLYF.

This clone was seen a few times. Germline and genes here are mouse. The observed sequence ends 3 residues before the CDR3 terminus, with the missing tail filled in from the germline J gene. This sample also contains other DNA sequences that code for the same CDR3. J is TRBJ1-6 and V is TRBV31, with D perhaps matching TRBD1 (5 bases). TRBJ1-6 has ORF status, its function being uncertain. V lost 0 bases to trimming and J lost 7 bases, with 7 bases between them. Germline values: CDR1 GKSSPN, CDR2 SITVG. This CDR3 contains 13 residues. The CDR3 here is CAWSLEGNSPLYF. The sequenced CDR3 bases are TGTGCCTGGAGTCTAGAGGGGAATTCGCCC.

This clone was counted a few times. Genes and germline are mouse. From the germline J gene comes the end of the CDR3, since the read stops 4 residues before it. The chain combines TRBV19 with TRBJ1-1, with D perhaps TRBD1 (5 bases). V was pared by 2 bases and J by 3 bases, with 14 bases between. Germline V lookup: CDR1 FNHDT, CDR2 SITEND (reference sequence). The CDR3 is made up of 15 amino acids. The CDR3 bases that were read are TGTGCCAGCAGTATTGGGGGGAGGGGAGACACA. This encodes CASSIGGRGDT. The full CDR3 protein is CASSIGGRGDTEVFF.

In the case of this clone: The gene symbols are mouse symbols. CDR3 sequence reads: CASSIKDRAETLYF. CDR3 DNA (partial): TGTGCCAGCAGTATTAAGGACAGGGCAGAA. V is TRBV19 and J is TRBJ2-3; TRBD1 aligns across 7 bases. The CDR3 extends 4 residues past the end of the read, so its final part is completed from the germline J gene. Unmatched junction bases numbered 3, after V lost 2 bases and J lost 3 bases. CDR1 is FNHDT and CDR2 is SITEND in the germline V gene (reference sequence). The CDR3 covers 14 residues.

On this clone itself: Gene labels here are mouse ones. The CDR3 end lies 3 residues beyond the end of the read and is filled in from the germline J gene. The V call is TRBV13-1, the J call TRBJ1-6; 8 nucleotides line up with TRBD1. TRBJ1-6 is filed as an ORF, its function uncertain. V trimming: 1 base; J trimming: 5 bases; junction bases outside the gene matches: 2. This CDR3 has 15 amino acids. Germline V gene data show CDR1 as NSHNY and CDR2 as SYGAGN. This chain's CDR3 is CASSDLTGDNSPLYF. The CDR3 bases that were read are TGTGCCAGCAGTGATTTGACAGGGGATAATTCGCCC.